This TCR beta chain was recovered during a study of blood T cell repertoires in COVID-19 (TCRdb year 2020). In the study overall: Samples from collaborators originated in the United States, Italy and Spain and spanned both the acute and convalescent phases of COVID-19. HLA class I and class II types, where available, came from metadata supplied by the sample provider rather than from assay-based typing. Subjects who had been exposed to COVID-19, were actively infected with it, or had recovered from it provided the deeply sampled blood TCRbeta repertoires that made up the dataset. The prospective study material was composed of cDNA or gDNA derived from T cells, B-cell-depleted T cells, or PBMCs. The repertoires were released in a freely available public database meant as a resource for research on the immune response to SARS-CoV-2. Samples came from the ongoing ImmuneRACE study (first 160 participants) plus 1,254 subjects from 6 global collaborators. Nearly every sample came with metadata listing a de-identified subject ID, COVID-19 status, age in years and sex.

CDR3 length: 16 amino acids, cysteine to phenylalanine. The sequence is cut down to CDR3 DNA, 48 bases in frame from base 1. The collaborating institutions used their own protocols to collect whole blood in K2EDTA tubes. For TCRbeta analysis, collaborator samples were shipped as frozen whole blood, as isolated PBMCs, or as DNA extracted from either sample type. Concerning this clone: Its target antigen remains unknown. Per-nucleotide qualities are absent, and no much larger clonotype sits a single base away.

The immunoSEQ Assay, a bias-controlled multiplex PCR, was used to amplify TCRbeta CDR3 regions from genomic DNA. Per the source publication's procedure: Within the assay, amplification of reference gene primers was used to estimate how many nucleated cells each sample contained. Sequence reads were collapsed and filtered to measure the absolute abundance of every unique TCRbeta CDR3 rearrangement. For each sample, productive Simpson clonality was calculated as the square root of Simpson's diversity index across productive rearrangements. Not all clones reach the TCRdb copy of this immuneACCESS table, which keeps in-frame sequences only. Checked studies attribute under half of the gap to unresolved V genes and leave the rest unexplained. D and trimming come from the DNA, and the V and J calls and clone size come from that table. The sample yields some 69,000 clones; 80% to 85% were counted once. The leading ten clones occupy around 2.3% of the sample.

What the research found in general, with its limitations: The amount of clinical and demographic metadata varied by source and participant and was provided uncurated.

Sequencing was done on a sample of peripheral blood. The chain is assembled from TRBV21-1 and TRBJ2-7; TRBD2, the table's D call, lacks a check against the DNA. TRBV21-1 is deemed a pseudogene. This sequence originates from a man aged 80 or over with active or convalescent COVID-19. In nucleotide form, the sequence is TGTGCCAGCAGCAAAGAGGAGGACGTGGGTCTCTCGAGGCAGTACTTC. It translates as CASSKEEDVGLSRQYF.